This T cell receptor beta chain is from a study of blood T cell repertoires in COVID-19 (TCRdb year 2020). Regarding the research as a whole: Samples from collaborators originated in the United States, Italy and Spain and spanned both the acute and convalescent phases of COVID-19. Samples were obtained from the ongoing ImmuneRACE study (first 160 participants) and from some 1,200 subjects provided by 6 global collaborators. Nearly every sample came with metadata listing a de-identified subject ID, COVID-19 status, age in years and sex. The repertoires were released in a freely available public database intended as a resource for research on the immune response to SARS-CoV-2. Subjects who had been exposed to COVID-19, were actively infected with it, or had recovered from it provided the deeply sampled blood TCRbeta repertoires that made up the dataset. Where available, HLA class I and class II types were taken from metadata supplied by the sample provider and were not determined by assay-based typing. The material from the prospective study consisted of cDNA or gDNA derived from T cells, B-cell-depleted T cells, or PBMCs. Study-level results and caveats: Clinical and demographic metadata were provided uncurated, with the amount varying by source and participant.

Comments on this clone: Its antigen remains undetermined. The record has no base qualities; no much larger clone is one base away.

TCRbeta CDR3 regions were amplified from genomic DNA using the immunoSEQ Assay, a bias-controlled multiplex PCR. On the authors' methods: The number of nucleated cells in each sample was estimated from the amplification of reference gene primers within the assay. To quantify the absolute abundance of each unique TCRbeta CDR3 rearrangement, sequence reads were collapsed and filtered. For each sample, productive Simpson clonality was calculated as the square root of Simpson's diversity index over productive rearrangements. Not all clones reach the TCRdb copy of this immuneACCESS table, which keeps in-frame sequences only. Checked studies attribute under half of the gap to unresolved V genes and leave the rest unexplained. D and trimming come from the DNA, and the V and J calls and clone size come from that table. Here the sample has about 130,000 clones; 70% to 85% occur a single time. Of the sample, 3% is held by the ten largest clones.

The collaborating institutions used their own protocols to collect whole blood in K2EDTA tubes. For TCRbeta analysis, collaborators shipped samples in one of three forms: frozen whole blood, isolated PBMCs, or DNA extracted from either of those sample types. The TCR sequence derives from a woman older than 75 with acute or convalescent COVID-19. The sample taken for sequencing was peripheral blood.

The CDR3 reads CASSLPGLAGGPSTNTGELFF. The nucleotides read TGCGCCAGCAGCCTCCCGGGACTAGCGGGGGGGCCCAGCACGAACACCGGGGAGCTGTTTTTT. The chain was built from TRBV4-1 and TRBJ2-2; a stretch of 16 junction bases matches TRBD2. The cysteine opens and the phenylalanine closes a CDR3 of 21 amino acids. Just the 63-base CDR3 DNA is kept, in frame starting at base 1. According to the germline V gene, CDR1 reads MGHRA and CDR2 reads YSYEKL. Relative to germline, V is missing 4 bases and J is missing 0 bases, with 11 bases of the junction outside any gene match.